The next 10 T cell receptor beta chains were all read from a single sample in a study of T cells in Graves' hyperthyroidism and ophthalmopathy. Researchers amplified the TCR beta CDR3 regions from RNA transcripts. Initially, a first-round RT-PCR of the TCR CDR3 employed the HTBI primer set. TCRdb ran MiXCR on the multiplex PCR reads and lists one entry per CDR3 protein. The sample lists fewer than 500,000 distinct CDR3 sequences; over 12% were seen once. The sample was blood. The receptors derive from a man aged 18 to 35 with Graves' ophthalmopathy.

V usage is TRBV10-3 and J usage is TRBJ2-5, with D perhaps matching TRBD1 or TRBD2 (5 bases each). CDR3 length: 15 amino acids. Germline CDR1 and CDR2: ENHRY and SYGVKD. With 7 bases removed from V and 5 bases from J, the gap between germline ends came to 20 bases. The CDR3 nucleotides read TGTGCCATCACCCGAGGGTGGGGTGGGGCTGAGACCCAGTACTTC. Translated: CAITRGWGGAETQYF.

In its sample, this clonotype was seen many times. CDR3 nucleotides: TGCAGTGCTAGAACCCCCGGCTGGTACGAGCAGTACTTC. It specifies CSARTPGWYEQYF. The chain couples TRBV20-1 to TRBJ2-7; no definite D call. V lost 2 bases and J lost 4, with 12 bases in between. The CDR3 extends over 13 amino acids. Looked up from germline, CDR1 is DFQATT and CDR2 is SNEGSKA (reference sequence).

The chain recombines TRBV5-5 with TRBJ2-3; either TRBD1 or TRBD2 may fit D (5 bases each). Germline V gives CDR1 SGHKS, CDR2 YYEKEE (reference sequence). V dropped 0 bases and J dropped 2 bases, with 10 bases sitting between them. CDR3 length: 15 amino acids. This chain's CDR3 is CASSLAGTYTDTQYF. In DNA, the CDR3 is TGTGCCAGCAGCTTGGCCGGGACCTACACAGATACGCAGTATTTT.

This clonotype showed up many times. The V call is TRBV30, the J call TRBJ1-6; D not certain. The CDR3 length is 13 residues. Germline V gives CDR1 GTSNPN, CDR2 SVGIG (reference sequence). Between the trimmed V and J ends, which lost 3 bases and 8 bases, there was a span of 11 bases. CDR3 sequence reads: CAWSPGGDSPLHF. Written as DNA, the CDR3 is TGTGCCTGGAGCCCCGGTGGAGATTCACCCCTCCACTTT.

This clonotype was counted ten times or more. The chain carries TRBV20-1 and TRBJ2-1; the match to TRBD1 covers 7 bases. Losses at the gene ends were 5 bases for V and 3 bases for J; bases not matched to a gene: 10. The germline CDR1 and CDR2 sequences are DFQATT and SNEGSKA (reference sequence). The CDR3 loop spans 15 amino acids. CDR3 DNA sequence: TGCAGTGCTCCGCGCCTACAGGGGTACTACAATGAGCAGTTCTTC. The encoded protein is CSAPRLQGYYNEQFF.

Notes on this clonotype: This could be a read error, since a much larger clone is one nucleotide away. CDR3 nucleotide sequence: TGCAGCGCTGGGGCGGGACAGGACTACGAGCAGTACTTC. It specifies CSAGAGQDYEQYF. The V and J genes are TRBV29-1 and TRBJ2-7; 8 bases are a match to TRBD1. CDR3 length equals 13 residues. Germline assignment: CDR1 SQVTM and CDR2 ANQGSEA. The J segment lost 3 bases and the V segment lost 7 bases, leaving 8 bases of the junction unmatched.

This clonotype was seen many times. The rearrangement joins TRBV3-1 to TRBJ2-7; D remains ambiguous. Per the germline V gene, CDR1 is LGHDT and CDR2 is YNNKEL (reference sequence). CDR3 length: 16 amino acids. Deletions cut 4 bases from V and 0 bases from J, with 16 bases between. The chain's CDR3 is CASSPLERATSYEQYF. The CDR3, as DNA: TGTGCCAGCAGCCCTCTAGAACGGGCTACCTCCTACGAGCAGTACTTC.

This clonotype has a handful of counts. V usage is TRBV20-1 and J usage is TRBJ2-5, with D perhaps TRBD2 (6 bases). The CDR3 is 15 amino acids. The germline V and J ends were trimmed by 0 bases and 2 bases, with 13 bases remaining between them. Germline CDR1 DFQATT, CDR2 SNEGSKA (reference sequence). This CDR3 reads CSARDLGTSQETQYF. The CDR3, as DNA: TGCAGTGCTAGAGATTTAGGGACTTCGCAAGAGACCCAGTACTTC.

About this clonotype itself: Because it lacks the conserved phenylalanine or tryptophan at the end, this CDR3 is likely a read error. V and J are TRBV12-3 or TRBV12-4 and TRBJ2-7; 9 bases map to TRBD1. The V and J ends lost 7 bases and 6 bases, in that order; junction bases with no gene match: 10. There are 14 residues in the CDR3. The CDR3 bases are TGTGCCAGCACCTTCGGGACAGGGTGGGGCGAGCAGTACCTC. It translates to CASTFGTGWGEQYL.

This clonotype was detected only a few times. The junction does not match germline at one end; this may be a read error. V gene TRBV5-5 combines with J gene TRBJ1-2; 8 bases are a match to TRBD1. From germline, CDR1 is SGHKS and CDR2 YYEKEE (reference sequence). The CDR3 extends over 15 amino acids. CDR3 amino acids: CASRLGQGAGYGYTF. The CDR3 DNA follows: TGTGCCAGCAGGTTGGGGCAGGGGGCGGGCTATGGCTACACCTTC. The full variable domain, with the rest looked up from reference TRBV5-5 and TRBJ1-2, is DAGVTQSPTHLIKTRGQQVTLRCSPISGHKSVSWYQQVLGQGPQFIFQYYEKEERGRGNFPDRFSARQFPNYSSELNVNALLLGDSALYLCASRLGQGAGYGYTFGSGTRLTVV.